The 26 T cell receptor beta chains reported below all come from one sample, sequenced in a study of shared clonotypes between healthy human individuals. The data were produced by immunoSEQ multiplex PCR, yet TCRdb's version contains in-frame clones alone and is incomplete. The sample shows a few million clones, roughly nine tenths of them seen only once. The sequencing input was naive CD4+ T cells sorted from blood. Subset here: CD45RA+ positively selected. These receptors were taken from a man between 18 and 35 years old in good health.

This clone appeared once. The rearrangement links TRBV4-1 to TRBJ2-5; D remains unclear. Germline-derived CDR1 and CDR2 are MGHRA and YSYEKL. This CDR3 has 19 residues. The V end was cut by 0 bases, the J end by 5 bases, with 25 bases between. The CDR3 here is CASSQDIGQETSSRETQYF. The DNA for the CDR3 is TGCGCCAGCAGCCAAGATATAGGGCAGGAGACTTCGTCCAGGGAGACCCAGTACTTC.

The V gene is TRBV4-2, the J gene TRBJ1-5, with D perhaps TRBD1 (6 bases). Per the germline V gene, CDR1 is LGHNA and CDR2 is YNFKEQ. The CDR3 is made up of 16 amino acids. Trimming stripped 1 base from V and 2 bases from J, with 12 bases between. CDR3 sequence: CASSQATGFGNQPQHF. The CDR3 DNA is TGTGCCAGCAGCCAAGCCACAGGGTTTGGCAATCAGCCCCAGCATTTT.

The V gene is TRBV29-1, the J gene TRBJ1-1, with 8 positions matching TRBD1. CDR1 and CDR2 (germline): SQVTM, ANQGSEA. V gave up 4 bases and J gave up 4 bases; unmatched junction bases: 8. This CDR3 has 14 residues. This chain's CDR3 is CSVVPGQVLTEAFF. CDR3 DNA sequence: TGCAGCGTTGTCCCGGGACAGGTTCTCACTGAAGCTTTCTTT.

The rearrangement uses TRBV19 and TRBJ2-2; 13 bases are a match to TRBD2. This CDR3 is built from 19 residues. V lost 1 base to trimming and J lost 3 bases; unmatched junction nucleotides: 8. In germline, CDR1 is LNHDA, CDR2 SQIVND (reference sequence). The CDR3: CASSIGGYGLAGDTGELFF. As DNA, the CDR3 is TGTGCCAGTAGTATAGGGGGATACGGACTAGCGGGAGACACCGGGGAGCTGTTTTTT.

V is TRBV5-1 and J is TRBJ2-5; D remains ambiguous. V was cut by 0 bases and J by 4 bases, with 13 bases left in between. The CDR3 has 15 residues. Germline CDR1 and CDR2: SGHRS and YFSETQ. CDR3: CASSLEAGKSETQYF. The DNA for the CDR3 is TGCGCCAGCAGCTTGGAAGCAGGAAAGTCAGAGACCCAGTACTTC.

The V gene is TRBV7-8, the J gene TRBJ2-1; TRBD2 is a possible D gene (5 bases). Germline CDR1 and CDR2: SGHVS and FQNEAQ. Trimming removed 4 bases at V and 3 bases at J, with 13 bases between. The CDR3 length is 15 residues. CDR3 sequence: CASSSRTAYYNEQFF. CDR3 bases: TGTGCCAGCAGCTCCCGGACTGCGTACTACAATGAGCAGTTCTTC.

V is TRBV6-1 and J is TRBJ1-2, with D hard to call. CDR3 length: 11 amino acids. Trimming cost V 3 bases and J 7 bases, with 6 bases left between them. Germline CDR1 MNHNS, CDR2 SASEGT. The CDR3 coding sequence is TGTGCCAGCAGTGAGTCAGGTGGCTACACCTTC. Protein: CASSESGGYTF.

The rearrangement uses TRBV30 and TRBJ1-2, with D hard to call. The CDR3 has 14 residues. Germline V gene lookup returns CDR1 GTSNPN and CDR2 SVGIG (reference sequence). Trimming removed 3 bases at V and 1 base at J, with 12 bases between. CDR3 DNA: TGTGCCTGGAGAACAACCGGTTATAACTATGGCTACACCTTC. This codes for CAWRTTGYNYGYTF.

The chain has TRBV28 and TRBJ1-6, with 7 bases fitting TRBD1. Germline V gene data show CDR1 as MDHEN and CDR2 as SYDVKM. The length of the CDR3 is 18 residues. The V and J ends lost 8 bases and 0 bases, in that order; junction bases with no gene match: 13. The CDR3: CASSWGRQGSSYNSPLHF. CDR3 coding DNA: TGTGCCAGCTCATGGGGGAGACAGGGAAGCTCCTATAATTCACCCCTCCACTTT.

The V gene is TRBV15, the J gene TRBJ1-5; possible D gene TRBD1, 5 bases. The CDR3 consists of 18 residues. Per germline, CDR1 LNHNV and CDR2 YYDKDF (reference sequence). Trimming took 0 bases from V and 2 from J, leaving 17 bases between them. CDR3 sequence reads: CATSRDPQGKVGNQPQHF. The CDR3 DNA sequence: TGTGCCACCAGCAGAGATCCTCAGGGTAAAGTTGGCAATCAGCCCCAGCATTTT.

This clone was found a few times. The chain links TRBV18 to TRBJ1-6, with D maybe TRBD1 (5 bases). The germline CDR1 and CDR2 sequences are KGHSH and LQKENI. V lost 3 bases and J 10 bases, leaving 10 bases between the germline ends. This CDR3 spans 13 amino acids. CDR3 amino acids: CASSPRRESPLHF. CDR3 nucleotides: TGTGCCAGCTCACCCCGCAGGGAATCACCCCTCCACTTT.

The gene calls are TRBV30 and TRBJ2-5; TRBD2 aligns across 8 bases. Per the germline V gene, CDR1 is GTSNPN and CDR2 is SVGIG (reference sequence). The CDR3 has 12 amino acids. CDR3 sequence reads: CAQGGGRETQYF. The CDR3 DNA follows: TGTGCTCAAGGCGGGGGGCGAGAGACCCAGTACTTC. Looking up the rest from reference TRBV30 and TRBJ2-5 gives the full variable domain: SQTIHQWPATLVQPVGSPLSLECTVEGTSNPNLYWYRQAAGRGLQLLFYSVGIGQISSEVPQNLSASRPQDRQFILSSKKLLLSDSGFYLCAQGGGRETQYFGPGTRLLVL.

V is TRBV29-1 and J is TRBJ2-1; 11 nucleotides align to TRBD2. The CDR3 loop spans 13 amino acids. The germline V gene has CDR1 SQVTM and CDR2 ANQGSEA. V lost 7 bases to trimming and J lost 13 bases; unmatched junction nucleotides: 12. CDR3 amino acids: CSDRITSGSPQFF. The CDR3 DNA follows: TGCAGCGACCGCATCACTAGCGGGAGCCCACAGTTCTTC.

CDR3 sequence: CATSNVDMDGADTQYF. CDR3 DNA: TGTGCCACCAGCAATGTCGACATGGATGGTGCAGATACGCAGTATTTT. This chain connects TRBV15 to TRBJ2-3; D remains unclear. V lost 4 bases and J 4 bases, leaving 18 bases between the germline ends. The CDR3 sequence is 16 residues long. The V gene's germline CDR1 is LNHNV and CDR2 YYDKDF (reference sequence).

This chain joins TRBV5-6 and TRBJ1-4, with D unresolved. The V end lost 3 bases, the J end lost 0 bases, and 9 bases lay between the germline ends. Germline V gives CDR1 SGHDT, CDR2 YYEEEE. This CDR3 region has 15 residues. The CDR3 is CASSSDRATNEKLFF. Here the CDR3 DNA reads TGTGCCAGCAGCTCGGACCGTGCAACTAATGAAAAACTGTTTTTT. Variable domain in full (rest from reference TRBV5-6 and TRBJ1-4): DAGVTQSPTHLIKTRGQQVTLRCSPKSGHDTVSWYQQALGQGPQFIFQYYEEEERQRGNFPDRFSGHQFPNYSSELNVNALLLGDSALYLCASSSDRATNEKLFFGSGTQLSVL.

The chain couples TRBV5-1 to TRBJ2-1; 11 bases line up with TRBD2. Germline-derived CDR1 and CDR2 are SGHRS and YFSETQ. J was trimmed by 3 bases and V by 0 bases; bases with no gene match: 2. The CDR3 length is 16 residues. CDR3 nucleotides: TGCGCCAGCAGCTTGGCGGGACTAGCGGACTACAATGAGCAGTTCTTC. It encodes CASSLAGLADYNEQFF.

This chain links TRBV11-2 with TRBJ2-5; possible D gene TRBD2, 5 bases. The CDR3 contains 14 residues. Trimming left V 1 base short and J 5 bases short, with 11 bases between. The germline CDR1 and CDR2 sequences are SGHAT and FQNNGV. CDR3 sequence (DNA): TGTGCCAGCAGCTTAGCTAAGTGGGAGGAGACCCAGTACTTC. This gives the protein CASSLAKWEETQYF.

V usage is TRBV6-1 and J usage is TRBJ2-1; no definite D call. From germline, CDR1 is MNHNS and CDR2 SASEGT. CDR3 length: 11 residues. V was pared by 5 bases and J by 7 bases, with 6 bases between. The CDR3 nucleotides are TGTGCCAGCAGTTCTCTTAATGAGCAGTTCTTC. Protein: CASSSLNEQFF.

The CDR3 sequence is CASRPQGNQPQHF. In DNA form, the CDR3 reads TGTGCCAGTCGACCCCAGGGAAATCAGCCCCAGCATTTT. The chain couples TRBV28 to TRBJ1-5; TRBD1 is a possible D gene (5 bases). The CDR3 extends over 13 amino acids. The V and J ends lost 9 bases and 4 bases respectively, with 13 bases between them. Germline CDR1 MDHEN, CDR2 SYDVKM. Supplemented by reference TRBV28 and TRBJ1-5, the full variable domain reads DVKVTQSSRYLVKRTGEKVFLECVQDMDHENMFWYRQDPGLGLRLIYFSYDVKMKEKGDIPEGYSVSREKKERFSLILESASTNQTSMYLCASRPQGNQPQHFGDGTRLSIL.

The chain is built from TRBV7-3 and TRBJ2-1, with 8 bases lining up with TRBD2. CDR3 length equals 15 residues. CDR1 is SGHTA, CDR2 FQGTGA, per germline. The ends lost 3 bases at V and 6 bases at J; junction bases unmatched: 7. CDR3 residues: CASSFGGGQGNEQFF. The CDR3 coding sequence is TGTGCCAGCAGCTTTGGCGGGGGGCAAGGCAATGAGCAGTTCTTC.

The chain combines TRBV6-5 with TRBJ2-7; 7 nucleotides line up with TRBD2. This CDR3 comprises 15 residues. Germline-derived CDR1 and CDR2 are MNHEY and SVGAGI. J gave up 5 bases and V 0 bases, and 7 bases lay outside the gene matches. The CDR3 DNA sequence: TGTGCCAGCAGTTACTCGGCGGGGGTCGGGAACGAGCAGTACTTC. It translates to CASSYSAGVGNEQYF.

The CDR3 nucleotides read TGTGCCAGCAGCTTGCGGCAGGATTATGGCTACACCTTC. It translates to CASSLRQDYGYTF. V and J are TRBV5-5 and TRBJ1-2; no firm D call. V lost 1 base to trimming and J lost 5 bases, with 9 bases between them. The CDR3 is 13 amino acids. Germline V gene data show CDR1 as SGHKS and CDR2 as YYEKEE (reference sequence).

The rearrangement uses TRBV18 and TRBJ2-7; D is tentatively TRBD1 or TRBD2 (7 bases each). The CDR3 is 15 amino acids. V was cut by 3 bases and J by 3 bases, with 15 bases left in between. Per the germline V gene, CDR1 is KGHSH and CDR2 is LQKENI. The CDR3 reads CASSPQGGGLYEQYF. In DNA form, the CDR3 reads TGTGCCAGCTCACCCCAGGGGGGGGGACTCTACGAGCAGTACTTC.

The gene calls are TRBV6-1 and TRBJ2-7; D is perhaps TRBD1 (6 bases). CDR3 length: 14 amino acids. Between the trimmed V and J ends, which lost 3 bases and 2 bases, there was a span of 11 bases. Germline V CDR1 and CDR2: MNHNS, SASEGT. CDR3 sequence (DNA): TGTGCCAGCAGTGAGCCGGGACAAACCTACGAGCAGTACTTC. Amino acid sequence: CASSEPGQTYEQYF.

This chain uses TRBV29-1 with TRBJ2-2; no clear D gene. Germline CDR1 is SQVTM and CDR2 is ANQGSEA. This CDR3 is 12 amino acids long. CDR3 residues: CRRCTNTGELFF. The CDR3 nucleotides read TGCAGGAGGTGCACCAACACCGGGGAGCTGTTTTTT.

V is TRBV18 and J is TRBJ2-7; no firm D call. The V end was cut by 1 base, the J end by 0 bases, with 10 bases between. The CDR3 totals 15 residues. Germline CDR1 is KGHSH and CDR2 is LQKENI. The chain's CDR3 is CASSPRNGASYEQYF. As DNA, the CDR3 is TGTGCCAGCTCACCACGGAATGGAGCCTCCTACGAGCAGTACTTC.